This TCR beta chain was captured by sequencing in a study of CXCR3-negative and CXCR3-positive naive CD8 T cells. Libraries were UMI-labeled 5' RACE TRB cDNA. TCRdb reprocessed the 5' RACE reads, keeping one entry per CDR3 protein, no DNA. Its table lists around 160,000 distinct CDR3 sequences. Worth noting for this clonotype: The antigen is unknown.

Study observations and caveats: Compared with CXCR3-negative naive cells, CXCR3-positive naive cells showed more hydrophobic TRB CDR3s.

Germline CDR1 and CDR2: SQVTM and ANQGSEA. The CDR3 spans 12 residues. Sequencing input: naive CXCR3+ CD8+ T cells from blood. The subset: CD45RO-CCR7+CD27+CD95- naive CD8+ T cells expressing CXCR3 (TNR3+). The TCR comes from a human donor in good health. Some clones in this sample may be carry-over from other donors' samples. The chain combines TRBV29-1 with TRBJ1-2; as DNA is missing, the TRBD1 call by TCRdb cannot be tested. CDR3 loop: CSVTGGYYGYTF.